Ten or more counts support the clone carrying this TCR beta chain. As yet, its antigen is unknown. The sample is drawn from a study of T cells in Graves' hyperthyroidism and ophthalmopathy. Overall study: Peripheral blood samples were taken at initial diagnosis, prior to any treatment.

Amplified TCR beta CDR3 regions came from RNA transcripts. When the TCR CDR3 underwent first-round RT-PCR, the HTBI primer set was used. TCRdb passed the multiplex PCR reads through MiXCR, listing each CDR3 protein once. Of more than 150,000 distinct CDR3 sequences listed, more than 15% are singletons. Trimming cost V 2 bases and J 7 bases, with 15 bases left between them. This CDR3 is 15 amino acids long. CDR1 is SEHNR, CDR2 FQNEAQ, per germline (reference sequence). Study-wide results and caveats: Blood also contained most expanded thyroid clonotypes above 0.001. Ophthalmopathy was model-predicted a median around seven months pre-onset.

A lack of ophthalmopathy progression within 18 months defined stable Graves' hyperthyroidism. V and J are TRBV7-9 and TRBJ2-1; D possibly corresponds to TRBD2 (6 bases). The sequencing sample was made of blood. This TCR derives from a woman between 45 and 65 years old with Graves' hyperthyroidism. CDR3 sequence (DNA): TGTGCCAGCAGCTTAACTACGGGACTCATAAATGAGCAGTTCTTC. Its protein product is CASSLTTGLINEQFF.